Each of the 12 T cell receptor beta chains below was sequenced from the same sample in a study of shared clonotypes between healthy human individuals (dated by TCRdb to the early 2020s). Libraries were prepared through the immunoSEQ multiplex PCR assay. Not all clones reach the TCRdb copy of this immuneACCESS table, which keeps in-frame sequences only. Checked studies attribute under half of the gap to unresolved V genes and leave the rest unexplained. The sample table holds around 940,000 clones, of which around 80% were seen once. The leading ten clones occupy about 1.5% of the sample. The sample consisted of memory CD4+ T cells sorted from blood. In light of the paper, this sample's cell subset or site label describes: CD45RA-negative fraction. Source of these receptors: a man aged 18 to 35 in good health.

This clone occurred a few times. The gene calls are TRBV6-1 and TRBJ1-1; D not certain. The CDR3 has 14 residues. Trimming left V 7 bases short and J 0 bases short, with 12 bases between. Germline CDR1 and CDR2: MNHNS and SASEGT. CDR3 DNA sequence: TGTGCCAGCACCCTAAATGGGGTGAACACTGAAGCTTTCTTT. Its protein product is CASTLNGVNTEAFF.

V and J are TRBV5-3 and TRBJ2-7; 10 bases agree with TRBD1. TRBV5-3 is an ORF, with its function uncertain. The CDR3 has 16 amino acids. V shed 0 bases, J shed 1 base, and the junction held 4 bases outside the gene matches. The CDR3 DNA is TGTGCCAGAAGCTTGGGACAGGGGGCTATTTCCTACGAGCAGTACTTC. It translates to CARSLGQGAISYEQYF.

The chain uses TRBV5-1 and TRBJ2-1; TRBD2 matches 10 bases. Germline CDR1 reads SGHRS; CDR2 reads YFSETQ. The CDR3 is 15 amino acids. With 2 bases clipped from V and 8 bases from J, the junction kept 7 bases outside the gene matches. CDR3 DNA sequence: TGCGCCAGCAGCTTTAGCGGGGGGCGTTACGATGAGCAGTTCTTC. Translating gives CASSFSGGRYDEQFF.

The chain joins TRBV7-2 to TRBJ2-7; 9 positions match TRBD1. The CDR3 totals 15 residues. V lost 4 bases and J lost 5; bases outside the gene matches: 9. CDR1 SGHTA and CDR2 FQGNSA come from the germline V gene. The CDR3: CASSYVTGTGNEQYF. The CDR3 bases are TGTGCCAGCAGCTATGTCACCGGGACAGGGAACGAGCAGTACTTC.

This clone was observed once. The CDR3, as DNA: TGTGCCTGGAGTTCCCGTCAGGAAGCTTTCTTT. Encoded protein: CAWSSRQEAFF. The gene calls are TRBV30 and TRBJ1-1, with D uncertain. The CDR3 has 11 amino acids. V lost 2 bases, J lost 8 bases, and 9 bases lay in between. Germline CDR1 reads GTSNPN; CDR2 reads SVGIG (reference sequence).

The chain couples TRBV10-3 to TRBJ2-7; TRBD2 matches at 10 bases. CDR1 and CDR2 from the germline V gene are ENHRY and SYGVKD. The J segment lost 7 bases and the V segment lost 3 bases, leaving 15 bases of the junction unmatched. This CDR3 contains 17 residues. This CDR3 is CAISDHNLAGVTGEQYF. The CDR3 nucleotides are TGTGCCATCAGTGACCACAACCTAGCGGGGGTAACGGGGGAGCAGTACTTC.

The chain joins TRBV4-1 to TRBJ2-7, with 11 positions matching TRBD2. The V gene end was trimmed by 0 bases and the J gene end by 2 bases; junction bases not matched to a gene: 12. CDR3 length equals 19 residues. Germline values: CDR1 MGHRA, CDR2 YSYEKL. The CDR3 reads CASSQEAGSGRAGTYEQYF. CDR3 nucleotide sequence: TGCGCCAGCAGCCAAGAGGCGGGTAGCGGGAGGGCCGGGACCTACGAGCAGTACTTC.

This clone was detected only a few times. V and J are TRBV15 and TRBJ2-7; 8 bases align to TRBD2. CDR3 size: 15 residues. Germline V CDR1 and CDR2: LNHNV, YYDKDF (reference sequence). V trimming: 0 bases; J trimming: 3 bases; junction bases outside the gene matches: 4. Here the CDR3 reads CATSREAGALYEQYF. The CDR3 coding sequence is TGTGCCACCAGCAGAGAAGCGGGAGCCCTCTACGAGCAGTACTTC.

The rearrangement links TRBV19 to TRBJ1-4, with a possible D match to TRBD1 (6 bases). Trimming cost V 7 bases and J 7 bases, with 22 bases left between them. Looked up from germline, CDR1 is LNHDA and CDR2 is SQIVND (reference sequence). This CDR3 comprises 16 residues. The CDR3 coding sequence is TGTGCCAGTACCGCCCCGAGGGCAGGGGTTCGTGAAAAACTGTTTTTT. Its translation is CASTAPRAGVREKLFF.

On this clone itself: Other DNA sequences in this specimen translate into the identical CDR3. The V call is TRBV5-1, the J call TRBJ2-7; 10 positions agree with TRBD1. V lost 0 bases and J lost 2; bases outside the gene matches: 2. This CDR3 contains 15 residues. Germline CDR1 SGHRS, CDR2 YFSETQ. This CDR3 reads CASSLAGTGAYEQYF. The CDR3 DNA reads TGCGCCAGCAGCTTGGCCGGGACAGGGGCCTACGAGCAGTACTTC.

The rearrangement uses TRBV6-1 and TRBJ2-3; D call uncertain. Germline V gene sequence: CDR1 MNHNS, CDR2 SASEGT. The CDR3 loop spans 15 amino acids. V was shortened by 6 bases and J by 1 base, with 14 bases between the two germline ends. The CDR3 DNA reads as TGTGCCAGCAGCCGGGCCTCGGTGGGCACAGATACGCAGTATTTT. Protein: CASSRASVGTDTQYF.

The chain has TRBV14 and TRBJ1-2; a weak D match, TRBD1 (5 bases). With 1 base removed from V and 3 bases from J, the gap between germline ends came to 18 bases. The CDR3 is made up of 17 amino acids. Germline CDR1 is SGHDN and CDR2 is FVKESK. CDR3 protein: CASSQGRGSKGDYGYTF. The CDR3 region has the DNA TGTGCCAGCAGCCAAGGGAGGGGATCTAAAGGCGACTATGGCTACACCTTC.